What follows is one T cell receptor beta chain and its context. Its antigen remains unknown. This sample stems from a study of T cell responses to AZD1222 COVID-19 vaccine. The assay was immunoSEQ multiplex PCR, and TCRdb's table has in-frame clones only and misses some. The sample yields about 110,000 clones, around 92% seen once. Germline CDR1 and CDR2: MDHEN and SYDVKM. This CDR3 is 14 amino acids long. Trimming left V 10 bases short and J 1 base short, with 16 bases between. Whole-study results and caveats: Seropositive AZD1222 recipients at baseline numbered only six or seven. Vaccine-associated CD4 TCRs spanned spike, dominant at 160-218 and 743-854.

This rearrangement joins TRBV28 to TRBJ1-1, with D possibly TRBD1 on 5 matching bases. This sequence originates from an adult in good health. The starting material was peripheral blood, obtained on day 0 of AZD1222 vaccination. The CDR3 region is CATKRGGGNTEAFF. In nucleotides, the CDR3 is TGTGCCACCAAAAGGGGCGGAGGGAACACTGAAGCTTTCTTT.